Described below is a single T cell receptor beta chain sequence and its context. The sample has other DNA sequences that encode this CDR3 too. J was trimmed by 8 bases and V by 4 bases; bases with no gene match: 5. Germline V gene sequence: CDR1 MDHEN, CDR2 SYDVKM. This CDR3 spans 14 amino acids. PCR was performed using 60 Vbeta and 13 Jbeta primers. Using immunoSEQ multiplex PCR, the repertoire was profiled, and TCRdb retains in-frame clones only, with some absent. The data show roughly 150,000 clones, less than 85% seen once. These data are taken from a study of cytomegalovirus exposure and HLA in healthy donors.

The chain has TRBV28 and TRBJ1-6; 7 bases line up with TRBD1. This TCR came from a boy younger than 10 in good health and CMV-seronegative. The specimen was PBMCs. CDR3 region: CASSSGTAYSPLHF. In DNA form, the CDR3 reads TGTGCCAGCAGTTCCGGGACAGCCTATTCACCCCTCCACTTT.